This TCR beta chain emerged from a study of T cells after yellow fever vaccination. For the study at large: Fractions of low cell number were prepared using SMART-Seq v4 Ultra Low Input. Findings of the study overall: After the booster, over 95% of CD4 and approximately 87% of CD8 primary-response clones were re-detected. The presence of abundant clonotypes contaminating from the bulk population was possible in FACS-sorted repertoires.

A process of 5'RACE template switching, which added a universal primer site and UMIs, was used to make TCR cDNA. MiXCR was run by TCRdb on the 5' RACE reads, yielding one entry per CDR3 protein. The repertoire holds about 160,000 distinct CDR3 sequences, with roughly 8.8% as singletons. This clonotype was observed a handful of times. Its antigen is unidentified. The germline CDR1 and CDR2 sequences are SNHLY and FYNNEI. Trimming took off 8 bases at V and 1 base at J, with 18 bases between the two ends. The CDR3 has 15 residues. V is TRBV2 and J is TRBJ2-7, with a possible D match to TRBD2 (6 bases). This TCR was sampled from a man between 18 and 35 years old who received the YFV17D yellow fever vaccine. This material consisted of CD8+ T cells sorted from PBMCs, taken 45 days after the yellow fever booster vaccination. The CDR3 DNA is TGTGCCAGCGGGGAAGGTGGCGGGGAATCCTACGAGCAGTACTTC. Encoded protein: CASGEGGGESYEQYF.